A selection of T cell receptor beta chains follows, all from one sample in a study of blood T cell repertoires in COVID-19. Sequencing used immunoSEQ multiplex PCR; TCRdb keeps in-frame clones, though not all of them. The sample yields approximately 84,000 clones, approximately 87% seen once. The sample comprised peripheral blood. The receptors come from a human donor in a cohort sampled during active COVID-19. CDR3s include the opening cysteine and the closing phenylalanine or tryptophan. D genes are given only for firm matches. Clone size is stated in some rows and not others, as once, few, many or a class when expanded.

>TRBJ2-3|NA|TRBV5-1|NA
TGCGCCAGCAGCTTCAGGGCTACAGATACGCAGTATTTT
CASSFRATDTQYF
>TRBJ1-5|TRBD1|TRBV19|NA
TGTGCCAGTAGTGTCGACAGGGGTTGGGATCAGCCCCAGCATTTT
CASSVDRGWDQPQHF
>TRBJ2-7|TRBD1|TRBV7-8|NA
TGTGCCAGCAGCTTACAGGGGGTAAGCTACGAGCAGTACTTC
CASSLQGVSYEQYF
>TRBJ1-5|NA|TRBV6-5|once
TGTGCCAGCAGTATCACAGGGAGCAATCAGCCCCAGCATTTT
CASSITGSNQPQHF
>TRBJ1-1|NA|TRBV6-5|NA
TGTGCCAGCACAAAGATGGAGTCGGTGATCACTGAAGCTTTCTTT
CASTKMESVITEAFF
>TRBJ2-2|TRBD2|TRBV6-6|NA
TGTGCCAGCGGCGGGACTAGCGGAACCGGGGAGCTGTTTTTT
CASGGTSGTGELFF
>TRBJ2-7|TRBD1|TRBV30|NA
TGTGCCTGGAGTAGGACAGGCCTATCCTACGAGCAGTACTTC
CAWSRTGLSYEQYF
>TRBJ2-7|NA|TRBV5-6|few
TGTGCCAGCAGCTTGATCTTCGGTAGCGACGAGCAGTACTTC
CASSLIFGSDEQYF
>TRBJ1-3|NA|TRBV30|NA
TGTGCCTGGACGAGGGGGATCGGCACCATATATTTT
CAWTRGIGTIYF
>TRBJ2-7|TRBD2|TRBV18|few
TGTGCCAGCTCAACCTCAATAGCGGGAGGCGACGAGCAGTACTTC
CASSTSIAGGDEQYF
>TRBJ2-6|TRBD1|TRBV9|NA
TGTGCCAGCAGCGAGAGACAGGGGGCGGGTGGGGCCAACGTCCTGACTTTC
CASSERQGAGGANVLTF
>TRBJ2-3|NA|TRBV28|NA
TGTGCCAGCAGTTTCCCATGGTATTTT
CASSFPWYF
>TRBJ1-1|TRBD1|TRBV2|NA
TGTGCCAGCAGTGTCAGACAGGGGAACACTGAAGCTTTCTTT
CASSVRQGNTEAFF
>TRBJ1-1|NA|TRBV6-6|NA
TGTGCCAGCAGTCCTCCCGGGGAAGGACACACTGAAGCTTTCTTT
CASSPPGEGHTEAFF
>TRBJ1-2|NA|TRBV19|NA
TGTGCCAGTAGTATCGTGGGCAGGGAAAACTATGGCTACACCTTC
CASSIVGRENYGYTF
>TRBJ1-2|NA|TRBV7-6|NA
TGTGCCAGCAGCTCTGCCTCAGATAACTATGGCTACACCTTC
CASSSASDNYGYTF
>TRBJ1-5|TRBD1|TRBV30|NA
TGTGCCTGGACCCGGGACAGGGGGCGGAATCAGCCCCAGCATTTT
CAWTRDRGRNQPQHF
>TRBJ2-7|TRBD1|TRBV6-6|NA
TGTGCCAGCTGGGGACAGTCCGACCACGAGCAGTACTTC
CASWGQSDHEQYF
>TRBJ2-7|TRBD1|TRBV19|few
TGTGCCAGTAGTCCAGGGACAGGGGCCTACGAGCAGTACTTC
CASSPGTGAYEQYF